This TCR beta chain was found in a study of shared clonotypes between healthy human individuals. Overall study context: Researchers assigned three CD4 naive, three CD4 memory, two CD8 naive and one CD8 memory plate to each donor.

As for this clone: Antigen: not known.

Every subset's genomic DNA went evenly onto several immunoSEQ plates. Generated by immunoSEQ multiplex PCR, the TCRdb table keeps only in-frame clones and is missing some. Of about a million clones in the sample, about three quarters are singletons; the top ten hold 1.4%. The CDR3 is made up of 15 amino acids. Losses at the gene ends were 6 bases for V and 2 bases for J; bases not matched to a gene: 9. Germline V gene lookup returns CDR1 SNHLY and CDR2 FYNNEI. The study's findings and limits: A small donor pool kept down the genetic and exposure-history diversity that was represented. Clonotypes which were not shared had lower generation probabilities than clonotypes that all four donors shared.

Sequenced material: memory CD4+ T cells sorted from blood. Stated subset: CD45RA-negative fraction. This clonotype was sampled from a man between 18 and 35 years old in good health. The rearrangement links TRBV2 to TRBJ1-1, with TRBD1 identical over 7 bases. The CDR3: CASRVRQGPNTEAFF. CDR3 in DNA: TGTGCCAGCAGGGTAAGACAGGGACCAAACACTGAAGCTTTCTTT.